The sequence of this T cell receptor beta chain was determined in a study of OX40 agonist ivuxolimab in advanced cancers. The overall study: Participants, approximately 80% male, averaged roughly 60 years of age, ranging from about 20 to 79. People who had prior anti-PD-1, anti-PD-L1 or anti-CTLA-4 therapy could take part, and about 40% had some. Study results and limitations: Low normalized T-cell clonal expansion was also seen in some nonresponders. More expanded clones were seen, on average, in CD8+ T cells than in CD4+.

Germline values: CDR1 LNHNV, CDR2 YYDKDF (reference sequence). V gave up 5 bases and J gave up 3 bases, with 19 bases separating them. This CDR3 spans 16 amino acids. Generated by immunoSEQ multiplex PCR, the TCRdb table keeps only in-frame clones and is missing some. The sample shows over 30,000 clones, 88% of them seen only once. A note on this clone: Its matching antigen is unknown.

The sample here was CD4+ or CD8+ T cells sorted from blood, taken in a trial of the OX40 agonist ivuxolimab. This sequence was found in an adult with an advanced solid tumor such as melanoma, head and neck, liver or kidney cancer. The chain is built from TRBV15 and TRBJ1-2; D gene ambiguous. This chain's CDR3 is CATSLYPGESHYGYTF. The CDR3, as DNA: TGTGCCACCAGCCTATATCCCGGGGAGTCGCACTATGGCTACACCTTC.